Presented here are 29 T cell receptor beta chains from one specimen sequenced in a study of CD8 T cells in Susac syndrome. Random hexamers served to reverse transcribe roughly 0.45 to 1 ug RNA. TCRdb reprocessed the immunoSEQ multiplex PCR reads via MiXCR and lists one record per CDR3 protein. This sample has under 200,000 distinct CDR3 sequences, with more than 90% found just once. The sequencing sample was made of CD4+ T cells from PBMCs. The receptors here all came from a human donor in good health.

The chain is built from TRBV3-1 and TRBJ2-7; D gene uncertain. V shed 0 bases and J shed 7 bases, with 7 bases lying between them. CDR1 is LGHDT, CDR2 YNNKEL, per germline (reference sequence). The CDR3 sequence is 12 residues long. CDR3 sequence reads: CASSQDHREQYF. The CDR3 DNA follows: TGTGCCAGCAGCCAAGATCATAGAGAGCAGTACTTC.

This chain connects TRBV12-3 or TRBV12-4 to TRBJ2-7; 7 bases are shared with TRBD2. The ends lost 0 bases at V and 6 bases at J; junction bases unmatched: 2. This CDR3 has 13 residues. The CDR3 DNA reads as TGTGCCAGCAGTTTAGCTTCGGGGGGCGAGCAGTACTTC. This sequence encodes CASSLASGGEQYF.

The chain has TRBV5-4 and TRBJ2-5; either TRBD1 or TRBD2 may fit D (5 bases each). With 0 bases removed from V and 4 bases from J, the gap between germline ends came to 13 bases. Germline V gene lookup returns CDR1 SGHNT and CDR2 YYREEE (reference sequence). The length of the CDR3 is 15 residues. The CDR3, as DNA: TGTGCCAGCAGCTTGGGGGGCGGAGGAGGAGAGACCCAGTACTTC. Its translation: CASSLGGGGGETQYF.

This clonotype was counted once. The chain has TRBV29-1 and TRBJ2-7; D not certain. Trimming pared 4 bases from V and 2 bases from J, leaving 9 bases between. There are 12 residues in the CDR3. Germline V gene lookup returns CDR1 SQVTM and CDR2 ANQGSEA. The CDR3 DNA follows: TGCAGCGTTGGGACCGACACCTACGAGCAGTACTTC. Amino acid sequence: CSVGTDTYEQYF.

This chain uses TRBV6-2 or TRBV6-3 with TRBJ2-7, with TRBD1 as a possible D gene (6 bases). CDR1 MNHEY and CDR2 SVGEGT come from the germline V gene. Trimming pared 4 bases from V and 6 bases from J, leaving 13 bases between. CDR3 size: 13 residues. In nucleotides, the CDR3 is TGTGCCAGCAGTTTCCGGGACACCGTCGAGCAGTACTTC. Translation: CASSFRDTVEQYF.

The rearrangement links TRBV5-1 to TRBJ2-1, with a tentative D call TRBD2 (5 bases). Germline-derived CDR1 and CDR2 are SGHRS and YFSETQ. The V and J ends lost 0 bases and 2 bases respectively, with 9 bases between them. This CDR3 spans 15 amino acids. The CDR3 protein is CASSLERAAYNEQFF. DNA for the CDR3: TGCGCCAGCAGCTTGGAGAGGGCGGCCTACAATGAGCAGTTCTTC.

The count of this clonotype is one. This chain links TRBV7-9 with TRBJ1-1; D is perhaps TRBD1 (5 bases). The V end lost 1 base, the J end lost 8 bases, and 11 bases lay between the germline ends. Germline V lookup: CDR1 SEHNR, CDR2 FQNEAQ (reference sequence). This CDR3 comprises 13 residues. CDR3: CASSLEPGLEAFF. The CDR3 region has the DNA TGTGCCAGCAGCTTAGAACCGGGACTGGAAGCTTTCTTT.

The rearrangement uses TRBV10-3 and TRBJ2-2; D might be TRBD1 (5 bases). Looked up from germline, CDR1 is ENHRY and CDR2 is SYGVKD. This CDR3 contains 16 residues. V lost 6 bases and J lost 1, with 15 bases in between. CDR3 loop: CAISTRQIGNTGELFF. The CDR3 DNA is TGTGCCATCAGCACTCGACAGATAGGGAACACCGGGGAGCTGTTTTTT.

V is TRBV18 and J is TRBJ2-6; TRBD2 might be the D (6 bases). This CDR3 contains 17 residues. Trimming cost V 3 bases and J 1 base, with 13 bases left between them. Germline-derived CDR1 and CDR2 are KGHSH and LQKENI. The CDR3 DNA sequence: TGTGCCAGCTCACCCCCGGAGGGAACTTCTGGGGCCAACGTCCTGACTTTC. Translated, it gives CASSPPEGTSGANVLTF.

The chain uses TRBV20-1 and TRBJ1-2; a possible D gene is TRBD1 (5 bases). This CDR3 comprises 15 residues. CDR1 DFQATT and CDR2 SNEGSKA come from the germline V gene (reference sequence). V shed 0 bases and J shed 3 bases, with 14 bases lying between them. CDR3 sequence: CSARDMELGDYGYTF. The CDR3 nucleotides read TGCAGTGCTAGAGATATGGAGCTGGGGGACTATGGCTACACCTTC.

This chain links TRBV24-1 with TRBJ1-5, with 10 positions matching TRBD1. Germline values: CDR1 KGHDR, CDR2 SFDVKD. The CDR3 has 16 residues. The V segment lost 4 bases and the J segment 2 bases; nucleotides outside the gene matches: 4. CDR3 DNA: TGTGCCACCAGTGAGCCCGGGACAGGGGGCAATCAGCCCCAGCATTTT. As protein: CATSEPGTGGNQPQHF.

CDR3: CASSQEIDREDTDTQYF. CDR3 nucleotide sequence: TGTGCCAGCAGCCAAGAAATCGACAGGGAGGACACAGATACGCAGTATTTT. The chain combines TRBV11-2 with TRBJ2-3, with D maybe TRBD1 (7 bases). In germline, CDR1 is SGHAT, CDR2 FQNNGV. V was pared by 5 bases and J by 2 bases, with 20 bases between. The CDR3 covers 17 residues.

The V gene is TRBV19, the J gene TRBJ1-1, with a tentative D call TRBD1 (6 bases). Per the germline V gene, CDR1 is LNHDA and CDR2 is SQIVND (reference sequence). The V end lost 2 bases, the J end lost 7 bases, and 8 bases lay between the germline ends. The CDR3 length is 12 residues. In DNA form, the CDR3 reads TGTGCCAGTAGTATACAGGGGATTGAAGCTTTCTTT. Its translation is CASSIQGIEAFF.

The V call is TRBV20-1, the J call TRBJ1-1; TRBD1 aligns across 9 bases. Germline lookup yields CDR1 DFQATT and CDR2 SNEGSKA (reference sequence). This CDR3 has 12 amino acids. V was clipped by 5 bases and J by 5 bases; unmatched bases: 3. The CDR3 loop is CSAPGQGTEAFF. CDR3 DNA sequence: TGCAGTGCTCCGGGACAGGGAACTGAAGCTTTCTTT.

The chain employs TRBV27 and TRBJ1-2, with 8 bases fitting TRBD1. Germline CDR1 reads MNHEY; CDR2 reads SMNVEV (reference sequence). CDR3 size: 14 residues. With V trimmed by 7 bases and J by 4 bases, 8 bases remained unmatched. The CDR3 DNA sequence: TGTGCCAGCAAGCGAACAGGACAGGGCTATGGCTACACCTTC. Amino acids: CASKRTGQGYGYTF.

The V gene is TRBV7-2, the J gene TRBJ1-1; 7 bases fit TRBD1. This CDR3 is 11 amino acids long. V shed 4 bases and J 12 bases; nucleotides not matched to a gene: 5. Germline V gene lookup returns CDR1 SGHTA and CDR2 FQGNSA. This chain's CDR3 is CASSWTGATFF. The CDR3 DNA sequence: TGTGCCAGCAGCTGGACAGGCGCCACTTTCTTT.

V gene TRBV27 combines with J gene TRBJ2-6; D tentatively reads TRBD1 or TRBD2 (5 bases each). With 4 bases removed from V and 0 bases from J, the gap between germline ends came to 13 bases. The CDR3 extends over 17 amino acids. Germline CDR1 reads MNHEY; CDR2 reads SMNVEV (reference sequence). The CDR3 region has the DNA TGTGCCAGCAGTTCGGTGCTGAGGGGCTCTGGGGCCAACGTCCTGACTTTC. It yields the protein CASSSVLRGSGANVLTF. Full variable domain (missing parts from reference TRBV27 and TRBJ2-6): EAQVTQNPRYLITVTGKKLTVTCSQNMNHEYMSWYRQDPGLGLRQIYYSMNVEVTDKGDVPEGYKVSRKEKRNFPLILESPSPNQTSLYFCASSSVLRGSGANVLTFGAGSRLTVL.

As DNA, the CDR3 is TGTGCCACCAGCACCAAATTGGGCACCGGGGAGCTGTTTTTT. It yields the protein CATSTKLGTGELFF. J is TRBJ2-2 and V is TRBV15; D is ambiguous. In germline, CDR1 is LNHNV, CDR2 YYDKDF (reference sequence). CDR3 length: 14 residues. The V end was cut by 4 bases, the J end by 4 bases, with 10 bases between. Full variable domain (remainder filled in from reference TRBV15 and TRBJ2-2): DAMVIQNPRYQVTQFGKPVTLSCSQTLNHNVMYWYQQKSSQAPKLLFHYYDKDFNNEADTPDNFQSRRPNTSFCFLDIRSPGLGDTAMYLCATSTKLGTGELFFGEGSRLTVL.

This sequence joins TRBV7-8 and TRBJ2-1, with D hard to call. Trimming shortened V by 0 bases and J by 0 bases, and 12 bases separated the two germline ends. CDR1 is SGHVS and CDR2 is FQNEAQ in the germline V gene. This CDR3 is 17 amino acids long. The CDR3 sequence is CASSLASAVGSYNEQFF. In DNA, the CDR3 is TGTGCCAGCAGCTTAGCAAGCGCGGTGGGCTCCTACAATGAGCAGTTCTTC.

The CDR3, as DNA: TGTGCCAGCAGCCTGGGACAGGGGGCCACTGAAGCTTTCTTT. It codes for CASSLGQGATEAFF. The V and J genes are TRBV3-1 and TRBJ1-1; 12 bases are a match to TRBD1. Trimming at V came to 4 bases and at J to 4 bases, leaving 1 base not matched to a gene. The CDR3 has 14 amino acids. CDR1 LGHDT and CDR2 YNNKEL come from the germline V gene (reference sequence).

This chain uses TRBV20-1 with TRBJ2-3; TRBD1 matches 9 bases. CDR1 and CDR2 from the germline V gene are DFQATT and SNEGSKA (reference sequence). There are 14 residues in the CDR3. Trimming cost V 1 base and J 1 base; bases outside gene matches: 0. CDR3 DNA sequence: TGCAGTGCTAGAGGGACAGGGGGCACAGATACGCAGTATTTT. This translates into CSARGTGGTDTQYF.

A single count supports this clonotype. This chain links TRBV11-1 with TRBJ1-1, with 7 positions matching TRBD1. CDR1 and CDR2 (germline): SGHAT, FQDESV (reference sequence). The J segment lost 8 bases and the V segment lost 1 base, leaving 1 base of the junction unmatched. The CDR3 runs 12 residues. The DNA for the CDR3 is TGTGCCAGCAGCTTAGAAGGGGGCGAAGCTTTCTTT. Its translation is CASSLEGGEAFF.

This rearrangement joins TRBV30 to TRBJ1-1; D is unclear. The CDR3 has 15 amino acids. The ends were cut back, 2 bases at V and 5 bases at J, with 18 bases in the middle. Germline loops: CDR1 GTSNPN, CDR2 SVGIG (reference sequence). In DNA form, the CDR3 reads TGTGCCTGGAGTATGGGGTCGAGAGGAGGGACTGAAGCTTTCTTT. Residues: CAWSMGSRGGTEAFF.

J is TRBJ1-5 and V is TRBV5-1; D unclear. This CDR3 is built from 13 residues. Germline CDR1 reads SGHRS; CDR2 reads YFSETQ. Trimming took 4 bases from V and 2 from J, leaving 7 bases between them. Here the CDR3 reads CASSREGNQPQHF. CDR3 bases: TGCGCCAGCAGCCGGGAGGGCAATCAGCCCCAGCATTTT.

This clonotype was seen only once. The chain has TRBV18 and TRBJ1-2; D call uncertain. Germline CDR1 is KGHSH and CDR2 is LQKENI. The CDR3 is 12 amino acids. The V end was cut by 1 base, the J end by 12 bases, with 12 bases between. The CDR3 here is CASSPQEGGDTF. CDR3 sequence (DNA): TGTGCCAGCTCACCACAAGAAGGCGGGGACACCTTC.

The chain links TRBV5-1 to TRBJ2-7; 8 bases fit TRBD2. The length of the CDR3 is 14 residues. The germline V gene encodes CDR1 SGHRS and CDR2 YFSETQ. The V gene end was trimmed by 4 bases and the J gene end by 6 bases; junction bases not matched to a gene: 9. The CDR3 DNA is TGCGCCAGCAGCGGTTCCGGGAGGGCTTTCGAGCAGTACTTC. Translation: CASSGSGRAFEQYF. Full variable domain (rest looked up from reference TRBV5-1 and TRBJ2-7): KAGVTQTPRYLIKTRGQQVTLSCSPISGHRSVSWYQQTPGQGLQFLFEYFSETQRNKGNFPGRFSGRQFSNSRSEMNVSTLELGDSALYLCASSGSGRAFEQYFGPGTRLTVT.

The sample holds one count of this clonotype. The rearrangement links TRBV18 to TRBJ1-1; D not resolved. The CDR3 extends over 13 amino acids. Trimming took off 0 bases at V and 3 bases at J, with 5 bases between the two ends. Germline CDR1 reads KGHSH; CDR2 reads LQKENI. This CDR3 is CASSPPSDTEAFF. The CDR3 nucleotides read TGTGCCAGCTCACCACCGTCGGACACTGAAGCTTTCTTT.

This CDR3 is CASSLASSGGNEQYF. CDR3 DNA sequence: TGTGCCAGCAGCTTAGCCAGCAGCGGGGGGAACGAGCAGTACTTC. The chain employs TRBV7-2 and TRBJ2-7, with TRBD2 identical over 9 bases. The J segment lost 5 bases and the V segment lost 0 bases, leaving 5 bases of the junction unmatched. Per the germline V gene, CDR1 is SGHTA and CDR2 is FQGNSA. This CDR3 comprises 15 residues.

V usage is TRBV3-1 and J usage is TRBJ1-6; TRBD1 agrees at 8 bases. V was clipped by 5 bases and J by 10 bases; unmatched bases: 7. Germline CDR1 LGHDT, CDR2 YNNKEL (reference sequence). This CDR3 has 14 residues. CDR3 sequence (DNA): TGTGCCAGCAGCTCCGGACAGGGAGGATCACCCCTCCACTTT. Translated, it gives CASSSGQGGSPLHF.